This T cell receptor (beta chain) was recovered during a study of blood T cells in healthy people across ages. PBMCs were isolated at a quantity of at least 6 million per sample. Points on this clonotype: What it binds is not known. Just one base apart from a much larger clone, this may be a read error.

Sample-barcoded 5' priming and a J-beta primer mix drove a second PCR of roughly 7 to 11 cycles. A single record per CDR3 protein comes from TCRdb applying MiXCR to the 5' RACE reads. The top ten hold 17% of the sample, which has approximately 810,000 distinct CDR3 sequences, under 30% seen once. V lost 5 bases to trimming and J lost 11 bases; unmatched junction nucleotides: 15. In germline, CDR1 is PRHDT, CDR2 FYEKMQ (reference sequence). This CDR3 has 15 residues. Study-wide results and caveats: Using unsorted PBMCs precluded a conclusive naive versus antigen-experienced comparison. More naive CD4+ cells and higher diversity were found in long-lived than in aged donors.

The sequencing input was blood. This receptor was obtained from an elderly woman in good health. The chain couples TRBV13 to TRBJ2-5, with TRBD1 matching 9 bases. CDR3 sequence reads: CASSRGQGSSFKQYF. The DNA of the CDR3 is TGTGCCAGCAGCCGGGGACAGGGATCCTCATTTAAGCAGTACTTC.